A selection of T cell receptor beta chains follows, all from one sample in a study of identical twins. MiXCR, applied by TCRdb to the 5' RACE reads, yields one record per CDR3 protein. This sample has hundreds of thousands of distinct CDR3 sequences, with roughly 26% found just once. This sample also belongs to another study, concerning T cells expressing NK-cell markers.

Sequencing was performed on CD4+ T cells sorted from blood. The receptors derive from a woman between 18 and 29 years old in good health. Each CDR3 is given with its conserved first and last residue. The order of the fields is clone size, J gene, V gene, D gene, CDR3 protein, CDR3 DNA. The D gene is left open where the match is weak. The size entry is marked missing in some rows and otherwise reads once, few, many or a size class.

few	TRBJ2-7	TRBV6-1	TRBD2	CASTPKGTSGTYEQYF	TGTGCCAGCACTCCCAAGGGGACTAGCGGTACCTACGAGCAGTACTTC
.	TRBJ2-7	TRBV29-1	.	CSVGPGRDYEQYF	TGCAGCGTTGGCCCCGGACGAGACTACGAGCAGTACTTC
.	TRBJ1-1	TRBV9	.	CASSPFWGSNTEAFF	TGTGCCAGCAGCCCCTTTTGGGGGTCGAACACTGAAGCTTTCTTT
.	TRBJ2-1	TRBV7-2	TRBD2	CASSSSGTSGGDEQFF	TGTGCCAGCAGCTCGTCCGGGACTAGCGGGGGGGATGAGCAGTTCTTC
few	TRBJ1-2	TRBV29-1	TRBD1	CSVPTGIIGGYTF	TGCAGCGTACCGACAGGGATTATTGGTGGCTACACCTTC
.	TRBJ2-3	TRBV20-1	.	CSAGEAGPDTQYF	TGCAGTGCTGGAGAGGCAGGGCCAGATACGCAGTATTTT
.	TRBJ2-5	TRBV7-3	.	CASSRTGGEETQYF	TGTGCCAGCAGCCGAACTGGGGGTGAGGAGACCCAGTACTTC
.	TRBJ1-2	TRBV7-9	.	CASGGERSYTF	TGTGCCAGCGGGGGGGAGAGGAGCTACACCTTC
few	TRBJ1-5	TRBV29-1	.	CSVGHENQPQHF	TGCAGCGTAGGACACGAAAATCAGCCCCAGCATTTT
few	TRBJ1-5	TRBV29-1	TRBD1	CSVRTGDNQPQHF	TGCAGCGTACGGACAGGGGACAATCAGCCCCAGCATTTT
.	TRBJ1-2	TRBV5-5	TRBD1	CASSVGQGRLGYTF	TGTGCCAGCAGCGTCGGACAGGGTCGGCTTGGCTACACCTTC
few	TRBJ2-7	TRBV20-1	.	CSARDSSSYEQYF	TGCAGTGCTAGAGATTCGAGCTCCTACGAGCAGTACTTC
many	TRBJ2-1	TRBV20-1	TRBD2	CSARDGASGSRLLYNEQFF	TGCAGTGCTAGAGATGGGGCTAGCGGGAGCCGCCTCCTCTACAATGAGCAGTTCTTC
.	TRBJ2-5	TRBV12-3/TRBV12-4	.	CASALADQETQYF	TGTGCCAGCGCCCTGGCAGACCAAGAGACCCAGTACTTC
.	TRBJ2-2	TRBV7-2	.	CASSSGQTPNTGELFF	TGTGCCAGCAGCTCCGGACAGACGCCGAACACCGGGGAGCTGTTTTTT
.	TRBJ2-3	TRBV20-1	.	CSARVLADTQYF	TGCAGTGCTAGGGTGCTGGCAGATACGCAGTATTTT
.	TRBJ2-3	TRBV12-3/TRBV12-4	TRBD2	CASSTPTSGGASDTQYF	TGTGCCAGCAGTACGCCGACTAGCGGGGGGGCCTCAGATACGCAGTATTTT
many	TRBJ2-1	TRBV7-6	TRBD2	CASSLLNAGGYNEQFF	TGTGCCAGCAGCCTTTTGAACGCGGGGGGGTACAATGAGCAGTTCTTC
.	TRBJ2-7	TRBV12-3/TRBV12-4	.	CASSFRGILGEQYF	TGTGCCAGCAGTTTCAGGGGAATCCTCGGGGAGCAGTACTTC
.	TRBJ1-5	TRBV15	.	CATSITTSNQPQHF	TGTGCCACCAGCATCACAACGAGCAATCAGCCCCAGCATTTT